Sequencing of this T cell receptor beta chain was carried out in a study of shared clonotypes between healthy human individuals. Adults of Caucasian background living in Nashville, Tennessee made up all donors. CD4+ cell separation produced CD45RA+ naive and CD45RA-negative memory subsets. Repertoires were generated with immunoSEQ multiplex PCR, while TCRdb's copy carries only in-frame clones and drops some. The repertoire includes 1 million to 1.2 million clones, 70% to 80% of them detected once, and 0.89% sits in the top ten. The J segment lost 4 bases and the V segment lost 4 bases, leaving 3 bases of the junction unmatched. CDR3 length: 12 amino acids. Germline V gene sequence: CDR1 SQVTM, CDR2 ANQGSEA.

Specimen: memory CD4+ T cells from PBMCs. The sample's subset: CD45RA-negative fraction. The receptor comes from a man younger than 30 in good health. Some clones in this sample may be carry-over from other donors' samples. The V gene is TRBV29-1, the J gene TRBJ1-1; 7 bases are a match to TRBD1. CDR3 DNA: TGCAGCGTTGCGAACAGGGGCACTGAAGCTTTCTTT. This codes for CSVANRGTEAFF.